The sequence of this TCR beta chain was determined in a study of cytomegalovirus exposure and HLA in healthy donors. Vbeta (60) and Jbeta (13) primers were used in the PCR. Clones were sequenced by immunoSEQ multiplex PCR, and TCRdb holds only the in-frame ones, with some missing. The profile shows approximately 170,000 clones, 60% to 80% of them singletons. The TCR sequence derives from a male donor in good health and CMV-seronegative. Sequenced: PBMCs.

The CDR3 reads CATSSGGTKNIQYF. As DNA, the CDR3 is TGCGCCACCTCTAGCGGGGGTACCAAAAACATTCAGTACTTC. This chain connects TRBV5-1 to TRBJ2-4; TRBD2 matches 10 bases. The V gene end was trimmed by 9 bases and the J gene end by 2 bases; junction bases not matched to a gene: 5. CDR1 and CDR2 (germline): SGHRS, YFSETQ. This CDR3 spans 14 amino acids.